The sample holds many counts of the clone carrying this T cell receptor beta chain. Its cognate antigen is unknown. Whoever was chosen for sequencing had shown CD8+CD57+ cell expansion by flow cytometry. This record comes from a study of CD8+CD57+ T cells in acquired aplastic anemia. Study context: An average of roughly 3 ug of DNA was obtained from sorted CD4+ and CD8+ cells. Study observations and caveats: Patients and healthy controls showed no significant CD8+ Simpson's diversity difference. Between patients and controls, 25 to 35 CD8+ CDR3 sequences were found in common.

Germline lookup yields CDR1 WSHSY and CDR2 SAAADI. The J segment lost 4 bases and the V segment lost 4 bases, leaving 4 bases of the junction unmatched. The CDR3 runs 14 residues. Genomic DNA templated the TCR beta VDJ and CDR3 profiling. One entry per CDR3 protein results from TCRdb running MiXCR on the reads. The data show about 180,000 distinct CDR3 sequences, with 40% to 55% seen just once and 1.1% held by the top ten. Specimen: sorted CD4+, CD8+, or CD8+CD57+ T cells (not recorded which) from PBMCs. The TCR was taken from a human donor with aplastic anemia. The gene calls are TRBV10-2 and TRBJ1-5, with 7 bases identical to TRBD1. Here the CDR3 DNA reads TGCGCCAGCAGTGCACAGGGGAGTAATCAGCCCCAGCATTTT. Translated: CASSAQGSNQPQHF.